A single sample gave rise to the 5 T cell receptor beta chains below, sequenced in a study of blood T cell repertoires in COVID-19 (dated by TCRdb to 2020 to 2022). Libraries were prepared through the immunoSEQ multiplex PCR assay. The table was pulled from immuneACCESS by TCRdb, which kept in-frame rearrangements only. Such tables lose some clones; where checked, under half of the loss comes from unresolved V genes, and the rest has no known cause. The sample yields roughly 80,000 clones; 80% to 90% were counted once. 5% to 6.5% of the sample belongs to the ten largest clones. The sample consisted of peripheral blood. These receptor sequences come from a man in his forties or fifties with active COVID-19.

A word on this clone: The DNA is omitted, as the CDR3 cannot be located on it reliably, and the CDR3 follows TCRdb's listing. V is TRBV6-2 or TRBV6-3 and J is TRBJ1-4. Germline CDR1 and CDR2: MNHEY and SVGEGT. The CDR3 sequence runs 17 residues, both termini included. The CDR3 protein is CASSWGGSEGFEKNCFF.

The V call is TRBV9, the J call TRBJ2-3; 8 nucleotides agree with TRBD1. The CDR3 loop spans 12 amino acids. V trimming: 7 bases; J trimming: 6 bases; junction bases outside the gene matches: 4. Germline assignment: CDR1 SGDLS and CDR2 YYNGEE. CDR3 sequence reads: CASGDRSDTQYF. DNA of the CDR3: TGTGCCAGCGGGGACAGGTCGGATACGCAGTATTTT.

The chain joins TRBV7-8 to TRBJ2-2, with 8 bases aligning to TRBD1. The ends lost 4 bases at V and 8 bases at J; junction bases unmatched: 21. The germline V gene has CDR1 SGHVS and CDR2 FQNEAQ. The CDR3 extends over 19 amino acids. The CDR3 sequence is CASSSTQYGDRGVSGELFF. The CDR3, as DNA: TGTGCCAGCAGCTCAACGCAATATGGTGACAGGGGAGTGTCGGGGGAGCTGTTTTTT.

This chain uses TRBV7-9 with TRBJ2-5; D unresolved. Per germline, CDR1 SEHNR and CDR2 FQNEAQ (reference sequence). Trimming cost V 0 bases and J 5 bases, with 10 bases left between them. The CDR3 is 14 amino acids. CDR3 in DNA: TGTGCCAGCAGCTTAGCTCCCAGTCTGGAGACCCAGTACTTC. The encoded protein is CASSLAPSLETQYF.

The J gene is TRBJ1-4, the V gene TRBV9; the D gene is possibly TRBD1 (5 bases). The V and J ends lost 4 bases and 3 bases respectively, with 16 bases between them. The CDR3 totals 16 residues. Germline assignment: CDR1 SGDLS and CDR2 YYNGEE. CDR3 protein: CASSPYQGKANEKLFF. CDR3 DNA sequence: TGTGCCAGCAGCCCTTACCAGGGAAAAGCTAATGAAAAACTGTTTTTT.